These 7 T cell receptor beta chains were sequenced from one sample in a study of blood T cell repertoires in COVID-19. Using immunoSEQ multiplex PCR, the repertoire was profiled, and TCRdb retains in-frame clones only, with some absent. The sample yields about 46,000 clones, around nine tenths seen once. Source material: peripheral blood. The receptor set was obtained from a man aged 50-60 years with acute or convalescent COVID-19.

This chain links TRBV6-4 with TRBJ2-1, with TRBD1 matching over 8 bases. The junction had 1 base not matched to a gene; V was cut back by 5 bases and J by 4 bases. In germline, CDR1 is MRHNA, CDR2 SNTAGT. This CDR3 is 13 amino acids long. The CDR3 DNA sequence: TGTGCCAGCAGTCGGACAGGGTACAATGAGCAGTTCTTC. Translating gives CASSRTGYNEQFF.

In its sample, this clone was seen a few times. V usage is TRBV28 and J usage is TRBJ1-5, with 9 positions matching TRBD1. J lost 3 bases, V lost 3 bases, and 3 bases had no gene match. The CDR3 contains 15 residues. Germline CDR1 MDHEN, CDR2 SYDVKM. CDR3: CASSFGDRDNQPQHF. CDR3 coding DNA: TGTGCCAGCAGTTTTGGGGACAGGGACAATCAGCCCCAGCATTTT.

The J gene is TRBJ1-3, the V gene TRBV2; TRBD1 is a possible D gene (6 bases). This CDR3 has 15 residues. Trimming cost V 6 bases and J 0 bases, with 12 bases left between them. The germline gives CDR1 SNHLY, CDR2 FYNNEI. The CDR3 bases are TGTGCCAGCAGCCGGACAGCCGTCTCTGGAAACACCATATATTTT. It codes for CASSRTAVSGNTIYF. The variable domain in full, with the rest retrieved from reference TRBV2 and TRBJ1-3, is EPEVTQTPSHQVTQMGQEVILRCVPISNHLYFYWYRQILGQKVEFLVSFYNNEISEKSEIFDDQFSVERPDGSNFTLKIRSTKLEDSAMYFCASSRTAVSGNTIYFGEGSWLTVV.

The chain recombines TRBV5-1 with TRBJ1-2; D not certain. Germline-derived CDR1 and CDR2 are SGHRS and YFSETQ. This CDR3 has 13 amino acids. Deletions cut 2 bases from V and 3 bases from J, with 8 bases between. The DNA for the CDR3 is TGCGCCAGCAGCTTATCCATAGACTATGGCTACACCTTC. Its translation: CASSLSIDYGYTF. The complete variable domain, with remaining parts taken from reference TRBV5-1 and TRBJ1-2, reads KAGVTQTPRYLIKTRGQQVTLSCSPISGHRSVSWYQQTPGQGLQFLFEYFSETQRNKGNFPGRFSGRQFSNSRSEMNVSTLELGDSALYLCASSLSIDYGYTFGSGTRLTVV.

This clone was counted a single time. The J gene is TRBJ1-1, the V gene TRBV15; 7 nucleotides match TRBD1. After removal of 4 bases from V and 6 bases from J, the junction contained 11 bases not matched to a gene. Looked up from germline, CDR1 is LNHNV and CDR2 is YYDKDF (reference sequence). The CDR3 has 15 residues. This CDR3 is CATSNSRQGWPEAFF. CDR3 in DNA: TGTGCCACCAGCAATTCCCGACAGGGCTGGCCTGAAGCTTTCTTT. Drawing the rest from reference TRBV15 and TRBJ1-1, the complete variable domain is DAMVIQNPRYQVTQFGKPVTLSCSQTLNHNVMYWYQQKSSQAPKLLFHYYDKDFNNEADTPDNFQSRRPNTSFCFLDIRSPGLGDTAMYLCATSNSRQGWPEAFFGQGTRLTVV.

This chain links TRBV4-3 with TRBJ1-1; D uncertain. The CDR3 contains 13 residues. Germline V gene sequence: CDR1 LGHNA, CDR2 YSLEER. V lost 4 bases to trimming and J lost 1 base, with 7 bases between them. The chain's CDR3 is CASSRTRNTEAFF. The CDR3 DNA reads as TGCGCCAGCAGCCGAACAAGGAACACTGAAGCTTTCTTT.

This clone showed up just a few times. The chain joins TRBV5-8 to TRBJ2-7, with D unclear. V was clipped by 0 bases and J by 6 bases, with 7 bases between them. Germline values: CDR1 SGHTS, CDR2 YDEGEE. The CDR3 runs to 12 residues. CDR3 nucleotides: TGTGCCAGCAGCTTGGTATCCCCCGAGCAGTACTTC. Protein: CASSLVSPEQYF.